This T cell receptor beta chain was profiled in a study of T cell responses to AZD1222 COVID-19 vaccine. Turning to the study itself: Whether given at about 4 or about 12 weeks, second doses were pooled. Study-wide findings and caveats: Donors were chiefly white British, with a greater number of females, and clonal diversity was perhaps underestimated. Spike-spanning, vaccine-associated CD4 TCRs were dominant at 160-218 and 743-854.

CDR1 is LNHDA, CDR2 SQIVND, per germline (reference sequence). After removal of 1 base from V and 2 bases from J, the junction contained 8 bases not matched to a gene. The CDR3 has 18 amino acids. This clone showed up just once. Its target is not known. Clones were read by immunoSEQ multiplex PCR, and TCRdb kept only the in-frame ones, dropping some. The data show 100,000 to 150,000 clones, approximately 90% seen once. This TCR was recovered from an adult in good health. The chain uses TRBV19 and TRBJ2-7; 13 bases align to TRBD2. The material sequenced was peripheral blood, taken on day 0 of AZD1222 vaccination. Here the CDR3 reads CASSIGTSGRTATYEQYF. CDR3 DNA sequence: TGTGCCAGTAGTATAGGGACTAGCGGGAGAACGGCAACCTACGAGCAGTACTTC.